Shown below are 8 T cell receptor beta chains from a single sample sequenced in a study of blood T cells in healthy people across ages. A sample-barcoded 5' primer and a J-beta primer mix were used in a second PCR of roughly 6 to 11 cycles. Each CDR3 protein is one row after TCRdb ran MiXCR on the 5' RACE reads. The top ten hold approximately 19% of the sample, which has more than 800,000 distinct CDR3 sequences, 45% seen once. Sequencing used blood. The receptor set was obtained from a woman in her sixties in good health.

The CDR3 DNA is TGTGCCAGCAGCGTAGGACCTTCGAACACTGAAGCTTTCTTT. Translation gives CASSVGPSNTEAFF. The rearrangement links TRBV9 to TRBJ1-1; D is uncertain. The CDR3 consists of 14 residues. The germline gives CDR1 SGDLS, CDR2 YYNGEE. The germline V and J ends were trimmed by 0 bases and 1 base, with 7 bases remaining between them.

This chain connects TRBV7-2 to TRBJ2-4, with D perhaps TRBD1 (6 bases). Germline V gene lookup returns CDR1 SGHTA and CDR2 FQGNSA. The V and J ends lost 5 bases and 1 base respectively, with 21 bases between them. The CDR3 contains 18 residues. In nucleotides, the CDR3 is TGTGCCAGCAGCCAGCAGGGGAAGGACGGGATGGCCAAAAACATTCAGTACTTC. This translates into CASSQQGKDGMAKNIQYF.

The chain has TRBV5-6 and TRBJ2-1; 8 nucleotides align to TRBD2. V lost 3 bases, J lost 6 bases, and 8 bases stayed unmatched. Germline loops: CDR1 SGHDT, CDR2 YYEEEE. The CDR3 loop spans 15 amino acids. CDR3 sequence reads: CASSSSATSGNEQFF. The CDR3 nucleotides are TGTGCCAGCAGCTCCTCCGCTACTAGCGGCAATGAGCAGTTCTTC.

Only a few counts were recorded for this clonotype. The V and J genes are TRBV28 and TRBJ2-4; possible D gene TRBD1, 7 bases. V dropped 1 base and J dropped 6 bases, with 16 bases sitting between them. Germline V gene sequence: CDR1 MDHEN, CDR2 SYDVKM. CDR3 length: 16 amino acids. The CDR3 region has the DNA TGTGCCAGCAGTTTATCAGCAGGGGGGTGGGGAAACATTCAGTACTTC. Its protein product is CASSLSAGGWGNIQYF.

The chain combines TRBV29-1 with TRBJ2-7; a possible D gene is TRBD1 (6 bases). CDR1 and CDR2 (germline): SQVTM, ANQGSEA. The V gene lost 6 bases and the J gene lost 3 bases, with 6 bases spanning the gap. The CDR3 spans 10 residues. Here the CDR3 reads CSVQGYEQYF. The CDR3 nucleotides are TGCAGCGTACAGGGCTACGAGCAGTACTTC.

This clonotype was recorded a few times. The chain has TRBV28 and TRBJ2-5; no clear D gene. This CDR3 spans 12 amino acids. CDR1 and CDR2 from the germline V gene are MDHEN and SYDVKM. The ends were cut back, 3 bases at V and 5 bases at J, with 7 bases in the middle. In DNA form, the CDR3 reads TGTGCCAGCAGTTTGAATGTGGAGACCCAGTACTTC. Amino acid sequence: CASSLNVETQYF.

Only a few counts were recorded for this clonotype. The rearrangement joins TRBV25-1 to TRBJ1-1; 10 nucleotides line up with TRBD1. The CDR3 is made up of 15 amino acids. V trimming: 7 bases; J trimming: 1 base; junction bases outside the gene matches: 6. Per germline, CDR1 MGHDK and CDR2 SYGVNS. CDR3 residues: CASTRQGAPNTEAFF. DNA for the CDR3: TGTGCCAGCACTCGACAGGGGGCCCCGAACACTGAAGCTTTCTTT.

For this clonotype: An end of the junction differs from the germline gene, which may be a read error. The chain has TRBV7-8 and TRBJ2-7, with D perhaps assigned TRBD1 or TRBD2 (6 bases each). CDR1 is SGHVS, CDR2 FQNEAQ, per germline. The CDR3 sequence is 15 residues long. CDR3 sequence: CTSSVRGARSYEQYF. The CDR3 region has the DNA TGTACCAGCAGCGTTAGGGGGGCGCGGTCCTACGAGCAGTACTTC.